Shown below are 31 T cell receptor beta chains from a single sample sequenced in a study of T cells in localized non-small cell lung cancer. Assay: immunoSEQ multiplex PCR; the TCRdb copy retains only in-frame clones and omits some. In the table there are just over 70,000 clones, approximately 87% of which are singletons. The specimen was peripheral blood, collected before any cancer treatment. The receptors come from a male donor at least 60 years old with stage III squamous cell lung carcinoma.

This sequence joins TRBV19 and TRBJ2-1; tentative D call: TRBD2 (6 bases). V was trimmed by 3 bases and J by 0 bases, leaving 15 bases between them. The CDR3 is made up of 17 amino acids. The germline V gene encodes CDR1 LNHDA and CDR2 SQIVND (reference sequence). CDR3 loop: CASSILGGGGSYNEQFF. The CDR3 DNA is TGTGCCAGTAGTATCCTCGGGGGTGGGGGCTCCTACAATGAGCAGTTCTTC.

This chain uses TRBV19 with TRBJ1-5; 9 bases align to TRBD1. The CDR3 covers 15 residues. V was clipped by 6 bases and J by 7 bases; unmatched bases: 10. The germline V gene encodes CDR1 LNHDA and CDR2 SQIVND (reference sequence). The chain's CDR3 is CASRMGQGDRQPQHF. The DNA for the CDR3 is TGTGCCAGTAGAATGGGACAGGGTGATAGGCAGCCCCAGCATTTT.

The gene calls are TRBV19 and TRBJ2-2, with 9 bases that match TRBD2. Germline assignment: CDR1 LNHDA and CDR2 SQIVND (reference sequence). The CDR3 has 15 amino acids. V dropped 6 bases and J dropped 4; count of bases not matched to a gene: 6. CDR3 coding DNA: TGTGCCAGTAGAACTGCGGGGGGGAGCACCGGGGAGCTGTTTTTT. This codes for CASRTAGGSTGELFF.

The chain uses TRBV4-2 and TRBJ2-3, with TRBD2 matching over 8 bases. Germline CDR1 is LGHNA and CDR2 is YNFKEQ. This CDR3 has 14 amino acids. The J segment lost 1 base and the V segment lost 6 bases, leaving 3 bases of the junction unmatched. The CDR3 loop reads CASSVSGGTDTQYF. CDR3 nucleotide sequence: TGTGCCAGCAGTGTTAGCGGGGGCACAGATACGCAGTATTTT.

As concerns this clone: Germline and junction disagree at one end, which may indicate a read error. The J gene is TRBJ1-1, the V gene TRBV6-5, with D unresolved. The CDR3 contains 13 residues. CDR1 and CDR2 from the germline V gene are MNHEY and SVGAGI. The chain's CDR3 is CASSYGMRSKTYF. CDR3 DNA: TGTGCCAGCAGTTACGGGATGCGTTCCAAAACGTACTTT.

J is TRBJ1-5 and V is TRBV12-5; D gene uncertain. Germline values: CDR1 LGHNT, CDR2 FRNRAP. This CDR3 spans 15 amino acids. Trimming removed 1 base at V and 2 bases at J, with 9 bases between. The CDR3 loop reads CASGLEWRGNQPQHF. DNA for the CDR3: TGTGCTAGTGGTTTGGAATGGAGGGGCAATCAGCCCCAGCATTTT.

The chain joins TRBV7-2 to TRBJ1-3, with D unclear. This CDR3 has 16 residues. Germline V CDR1 and CDR2: SGHTA, FQGNSA. V lost 2 bases to trimming and J lost 0 bases, with 11 bases between them. The CDR3 bases are TGTGCCAGCAGCTTAACCTCGGGGAGCTCTGGAAACACCATATATTTT. It is translated as CASSLTSGSSGNTIYF.

The J gene is TRBJ1-4, the V gene TRBV27, with D unresolved. Germline V gene data show CDR1 as MNHEY and CDR2 as SMNVEV (reference sequence). Between the trimmed V and J ends, which lost 2 bases and 4 bases, there was a span of 8 bases. The CDR3 covers 14 residues. The CDR3 sequence is CASSLGQRNEKLFF. CDR3 DNA sequence: TGTGCCAGCAGTTTAGGGCAGCGTAATGAAAAACTGTTTTTT.

The rearrangement links TRBV28 to TRBJ1-3, with D perhaps matching TRBD1 (5 bases). Trimming cost V 6 bases and J 4 bases, with 16 bases left between them. The CDR3 is 15 amino acids. Looked up from germline, CDR1 is MDHEN and CDR2 is SYDVKM. This CDR3 is CASRGPGLPGNTIYF. Written as DNA, the CDR3 is TGTGCCAGCAGGGGGCCGGGCCTGCCCGGAAACACCATATATTTT.

The chain links TRBV7-9 to TRBJ2-1; the D is unclear. The CDR3 covers 11 residues. V gave up 4 bases and J gave up 7 bases, with 5 bases separating them. CDR1 is SEHNR and CDR2 is FQNEAQ in the germline V gene (reference sequence). The CDR3: CASSSGNEQFF. In DNA, the CDR3 is TGTGCCAGCAGCTCCGGTAATGAGCAGTTCTTC.

The rearrangement uses TRBV9 and TRBJ1-1; TRBD1 matches 9 bases. V lost 0 bases, J lost 6 bases, and 6 bases stayed unmatched. Germline CDR1 is SGDLS and CDR2 is YYNGEE. The CDR3 consists of 15 residues. The CDR3, as DNA: TGTGCCAGCAGCGTAGGGGACAGGGTTAAATCTGAAGCTTTCTTT. This gives the protein CASSVGDRVKSEAFF.

The CDR3 DNA is TGTGCCAGCGGGGAGGGGAGGAACACTGAAGCTTTCTTT. Encoded protein: CASGEGRNTEAFF. The genes are TRBV19 and TRBJ1-1; TRBD1 might be the D (5 bases). Germline V CDR1 and CDR2: LNHDA, SQIVND (reference sequence). This CDR3 comprises 13 residues. V dropped 9 bases and J dropped 1 base, with 12 bases sitting between them.

Written as DNA, the CDR3 is TGTGCCAGCAGTGAAGCCCCCCATGGGGGGATCGAGCAGTACTTC. Encoded protein: CASSEAPHGGIEQYF. V and J are TRBV6-1 and TRBJ2-7; possibly TRBD2 for D (6 bases). From germline, CDR1 is MNHNS and CDR2 SASEGT. V shed 0 bases and J shed 6 bases, with 15 bases lying between them. The CDR3 sequence is 15 residues long.

The chain recombines TRBV5-1 with TRBJ2-3; 16 nucleotides match TRBD2. This CDR3 spans 17 amino acids. V dropped 4 bases and J dropped 6; count of bases not matched to a gene: 8. Germline CDR1 reads SGHRS; CDR2 reads YFSETQ. The CDR3 DNA is TGCGCCAGCAGCATATCGGGACTAGCGGGGGGGCAGGATACGCAGTATTTT. Amino acids: CASSISGLAGGQDTQYF. Drawing the rest from reference TRBV5-1 and TRBJ2-3, the complete variable domain is KAGVTQTPRYLIKTRGQQVTLSCSPISGHRSVSWYQQTPGQGLQFLFEYFSETQRNKGNFPGRFSGRQFSNSRSEMNVSTLELGDSALYLCASSISGLAGGQDTQYFGPGTRLTVL.

The rearrangement joins TRBV6-9 to TRBJ2-2; D is ambiguous. The V end was cut by 5 bases, the J end by 7 bases, with 5 bases between. In germline, CDR1 is MNHGY, CDR2 SVAAGI. The CDR3 runs 11 residues. Here the CDR3 DNA reads TGTGCCAGCAGTCGAAGCGGGGAGCTGTTTTTT. It translates to CASSRSGELFF.

The chain links TRBV11-2 to TRBJ2-7, with a weak D call TRBD1 (7 bases). This CDR3 spans 14 amino acids. Germline V gene lookup returns CDR1 SGHAT and CDR2 FQNNGV. V gave up 5 bases and J gave up 3 bases, with 14 bases separating them. CDR3 amino acids: CASSPRGAIYEQYF. The DNA for the CDR3 is TGTGCCAGCAGCCCCAGGGGGGCGATCTACGAGCAGTACTTC.

This clone was seen ten or more times. This chain links TRBV7-2 with TRBJ1-3; 9 bases map to TRBD1. The germline gives CDR1 SGHTA, CDR2 FQGNSA. CDR3 length equals 15 residues. V gave up 6 bases and J gave up 4 bases; unmatched junction bases: 7. The CDR3 reads CASRPQGAGGNTIYF. DNA for the CDR3: TGTGCCAGCAGGCCACAGGGGGCGGGGGGAAACACCATATATTTT.

V and J are TRBV23-1 and TRBJ2-7, with TRBD1 matching over 11 bases. TRBV23-1 is given ORF status, its function remaining uncertain. The CDR3 runs to 16 residues. After removal of 0 bases from V and 7 bases from J, the junction contained 8 bases not matched to a gene. CDR3 protein: CASSQSGQGEVGEQYV. Here the CDR3 DNA reads TGCGCCAGCAGTCAATCGGGACAGGGGGAAGTTGGGGAGCAGTACGTC.

The rearrangement joins TRBV5-6 to TRBJ2-7, with 10 bases identical to TRBD1. There are 15 residues in the CDR3. CDR1 is SGHDT, CDR2 YYEEEE, per germline. The V segment lost 4 bases and the J segment 7 bases; nucleotides outside the gene matches: 11. This CDR3 reads CASSVGWTGGEEQYF. CDR3 in DNA: TGTGCCAGCAGCGTGGGGTGGACAGGGGGAGAGGAGCAGTACTTC.

The V and J genes are TRBV6-5 and TRBJ1-1, with a weak D call TRBD1 (6 bases). The V gene lost 6 bases and the J gene lost 0 bases, with 14 bases spanning the gap. The length of the CDR3 is 15 residues. CDR1 is MNHEY and CDR2 is SVGAGI in the germline V gene. The CDR3 loop reads CASSRGPLMNTEAFF. CDR3 sequence (DNA): TGTGCCAGCAGCCGGGGGCCTCTGATGAACACTGAAGCTTTCTTT.

This CDR3 reads CASSWDRTYEQYF. The DNA of the CDR3 is TGTGCCAGCAGCTGGGACAGGACCTACGAGCAGTACTTC. The J gene is TRBJ2-7, the V gene TRBV5-6; 8 nucleotides agree with TRBD1. Germline-derived CDR1 and CDR2 are SGHDT and YYEEEE. CDR3 size: 13 residues. Germline trimming cut 3 bases from V and 2 bases from J; bases unmatched to any gene: 1.

A word on this clone: This CDR3 is also generated by other DNA sequences in the sample. The V gene is TRBV7-2, the J gene TRBJ2-2; no clear D gene. The germline gives CDR1 SGHTA, CDR2 FQGNSA. Trimming left V 0 bases short and J 0 bases short, with 2 bases between. The CDR3 extends over 14 amino acids. The CDR3 region is CASSLAPNTGELFF. In DNA form, the CDR3 reads TGTGCCAGCAGCTTAGCCCCGAACACCGGGGAGCTGTTTTTT. The full variable domain, completed using reference TRBV7-2 and TRBJ2-2, is GAGVSQSPSNKVTEKGKDVELRCDPISGHTALYWYRQSLGQGLEFLIYFQGNSAPDKSGLPSDRFSAERTGGSVSTLTIQRTQQEDSAVYLCASSLAPNTGELFFGEGSRLTVL.

This clone appeared a single time. V usage is TRBV13 and J usage is TRBJ1-2, with 10 bases matching TRBD1. The CDR3 contains 15 residues. The germline CDR1 and CDR2 sequences are PRHDT and FYEKMQ (reference sequence). V shed 1 base, J shed 4 bases, and the junction held 3 bases outside the gene matches. The CDR3 is CASSLAGQGVYGYTF. CDR3 coding DNA: TGTGCCAGCAGCTTAGCAGGACAGGGGGTCTATGGCTACACCTTC.

The chain recombines TRBV28 with TRBJ1-5, with 7 positions matching TRBD1. V lost 2 bases, J lost 6 bases, and 13 bases stayed unmatched. Germline loops: CDR1 MDHEN, CDR2 SYDVKM. CDR3 length: 17 amino acids. The chain's CDR3 is CASSLRRGQGGGQPQHF. DNA for the CDR3: TGTGCCAGCAGTTTACGACGGGGTCAGGGGGGAGGTCAGCCCCAGCATTTT. The full variable domain, its missing parts supplied by reference TRBV28 and TRBJ1-5, is DVKVTQSSRYLVKRTGEKVFLECVQDMDHENMFWYRQDPGLGLRLIYFSYDVKMKEKGDIPEGYSVSREKKERFSLILESASTNQTSMYLCASSLRRGQGGGQPQHFGDGTRLSIL.

The chain joins TRBV18 to TRBJ1-6, with D unclear. Trimming left V 3 bases short and J 10 bases short, with 10 bases between. The V gene's germline CDR1 is KGHSH and CDR2 LQKENI. There are 13 residues in the CDR3. The CDR3 spells CASSPGIDSPLHF. The DNA for the CDR3 is TGTGCCAGCTCACCGGGCATCGACTCACCCCTCCACTTT.

The rearrangement uses TRBV6-5 and TRBJ2-7; TRBD1 matches at 7 bases. J was trimmed by 2 bases and V by 6 bases; bases with no gene match: 4. The CDR3 consists of 13 residues. Germline V gene lookup returns CDR1 MNHEY and CDR2 SVGAGI. CDR3 in amino acids: CASSRGQAYEQYF. The CDR3 DNA reads TGTGCCAGCAGCCGCGGACAGGCCTACGAGCAGTACTTC.

The chain links TRBV5-1 to TRBJ2-1; 11 nucleotides line up with TRBD2. Trimming took 5 bases from V and 8 from J; bases not matched to a gene: 9. Germline V gene lookup returns CDR1 SGHRS and CDR2 YFSETQ. CDR3 length: 15 amino acids. CDR3 loop: CASRPLAGGPHEQFF. CDR3 in DNA: TGCGCCAGCAGGCCGCTAGCGGGGGGCCCTCATGAGCAGTTCTTC. The full variable domain, rest sourced from reference TRBV5-1 and TRBJ2-1, is KAGVTQTPRYLIKTRGQQVTLSCSPISGHRSVSWYQQTPGQGLQFLFEYFSETQRNKGNFPGRFSGRQFSNSRSEMNVSTLELGDSALYLCASRPLAGGPHEQFFGPGTRLTVL.

The chain is built from TRBV19 and TRBJ1-5, with TRBD1 matching 8 bases. Germline values: CDR1 LNHDA, CDR2 SQIVND (reference sequence). The CDR3 is 15 amino acids. V shed 3 bases, J shed 6 bases, and the junction held 7 bases outside the gene matches. The CDR3 spells CASSIAQGAGQPQHF. The CDR3 DNA follows: TGTGCCAGTAGTATTGCCCAGGGGGCTGGTCAGCCCCAGCATTTT.

The V call is TRBV6-6, the J call TRBJ1-2, with 7 positions matching TRBD1. V lost 9 bases and J lost 8; bases outside the gene matches: 9. CDR3 length equals 12 residues. Germline loops: CDR1 MNHNY, CDR2 SVGAGI (reference sequence). CDR3 region: CASFGTVGGYTF. The CDR3 DNA is TGTGCCAGTTTCGGGACAGTTGGAGGCTACACCTTC.

The rearrangement links TRBV7-8 to TRBJ1-4, with unresolved D. The CDR3 extends over 12 amino acids. In germline, CDR1 is SGHVS, CDR2 FQNEAQ. V lost 3 bases and J 8 bases, leaving 7 bases between the germline ends. CDR3 in amino acids: CASSFSGEKLFF. In nucleotides, the CDR3 is TGTGCCAGCAGCTTTTCCGGAGAAAAACTGTTTTTT.

J is TRBJ2-1 and V is TRBV7-2; 7 bases are shared with TRBD1. Germline CDR1 and CDR2: SGHTA and FQGNSA. Trimming removed 5 bases from V and 14 bases from J; junction bases left unmatched: 9. The CDR3 extends over 12 amino acids. The CDR3 protein is CASSPPDRVKFF. Here the CDR3 DNA reads TGTGCCAGCAGCCCCCCAGACAGGGTAAAGTTCTTC.